This paragraph reports one T cell receptor beta chain. This entry belongs to a study of tumor-infiltrating lymphocytes in oesophageal squamous cell carcinoma. Germline trimming cut 4 bases from V and 3 bases from J; bases unmatched to any gene: 3. The CDR3 totals 14 residues. Germline V CDR1 and CDR2: SGHAT, FQDESV (reference sequence). TCRdb recomputed calls from the PCR reads with MiXCR, one row per CDR3 protein. The sample consists of 13,000 or so distinct CDR3 sequences, 55% to 60% of them appearing once. This chain connects TRBV11-1 to TRBJ1-1, with 9 bases identical to TRBD1. The receptor was isolated from a female donor with esophageal squamous cell carcinoma. Sequenced: esophageal tumor tissue. The CDR3 loop reads CASSSRQGDTEAFF. The CDR3 DNA reads as TGTGCCAGCAGCTCGCGACAGGGGGACACTGAAGCTTTCTTT.